The rows below give T cell receptor beta chains drawn from one sample of a study of CD8 T cells in ankylosing spondylitis. Using its own MiXCR run on the 5' RACE reads, TCRdb lists one record per CDR3 protein. This sample has 100,000 to 150,000 distinct CDR3 sequences, with roughly 17% found just once. Sequenced sample: blood, either unsorted or a sorted T cell fraction (not recorded which). These TCRs come from a male donor with ankylosing spondylitis. The CDR3 runs from the conserved cysteine through the conserved F or W. D genes are given only for firm matches.

J	V	D	length	CDR3
TRBJ2-3	TRBV13	.	14	CASSLASYTDTQYF
TRBJ1-6	TRBV27	.	13	CASSPTGSSPLHF
TRBJ2-7	TRBV11-2	.	14	CASSLGVASYEQYF
TRBJ2-2	TRBV7-6	.	13	CASTPLETGELFF
TRBJ2-7	TRBV5-1	TRBD2	15	CASSLSSGATYEQYF
TRBJ2-7	TRBV4-1	.	14	CASSQGMGPYEQYF
TRBJ1-1	TRBV27	.	14	CASSLGAGHTEAFF
TRBJ2-1	TRBV20-1	.	16	CSAPDSRLGLYNEQFF
TRBJ2-3	TRBV5-6	.	16	CASSLVALFSTDTQYF
TRBJ2-1	TRBV6-1	TRBD2	16	CASRLTSGYSYNEQFF
TRBJ2-7	TRBV6-2/TRBV6-3	TRBD2	17	CASSYSKTGGLPYEQYF
TRBJ1-2	TRBV7-2	.	15	CASSSNNLARHGYTF
TRBJ2-7	TRBV20-1	.	11	CSASTGSGQYF
TRBJ1-2	TRBV20-1	TRBD1	16	CSAPPGTGPGAYGYTF
TRBJ1-1	TRBV4-1	.	12	CASSSSLTEAFF
TRBJ2-3	TRBV11-2	.	18	CASSLEDSPSRGGDTQYF
TRBJ2-5	TRBV20-1	TRBD2	19	CSARDPGGGLAGAVETQYF
TRBJ1-2	TRBV2	.	17	CASIPGDGPLANYGYTF
TRBJ2-2	TRBV11-1	.	13	CASSIDQTGELFF
TRBJ1-1	TRBV13	.	16	CASSSGRGRQNTEAFF
TRBJ2-1	TRBV5-6	.	15	CASSPPGSGGNEQFF
TRBJ1-1	TRBV12-3/TRBV12-4	.	14	CASSLGVKSPEAFF
TRBJ2-1	TRBV4-2	TRBD2	16	CASSQFSGRAVNEQFF
TRBJ1-4	TRBV10-3	TRBD1	13	CAAQVGQGEKLFF
TRBJ2-7	TRBV12-5	.	13	CASGLRADYEQYF
TRBJ2-1	TRBV7-3	.	13	CASSLSSGYEQFF
TRBJ2-7	TRBV7-9	TRBD1	15	CASSSDRDSSYEQYF
TRBJ1-3	TRBV5-1	.	16	CASSEPQAGGGNTIYF
TRBJ2-7	TRBV21-1	.	10	CANPAGEQYF
TRBJ2-5	TRBV28	TRBD1	15	CASSPGTGWGETQYF
TRBJ2-2	TRBV7-9	.	16	CASSSTGTGITGELFF
TRBJ2-7	TRBV29-1	TRBD2	16	CSVELVTSRDNYEQYF
TRBJ2-7	TRBV5-1	.	13	CASSWTQPNEQYF
TRBJ2-1	TRBV6-4	TRBD2	13	CASSAGLGNEQFF
TRBJ2-7	TRBV4-1	.	13	CASSPATGSEQYF
TRBJ2-3	TRBV11-1	TRBD2	21	CASSFPGYEGTSGFSTDTQYF
TRBJ1-1	TRBV7-9	.	12	CASSRGRGEAFF
TRBJ2-1	TRBV5-6	.	15	CASSFRGNSYNEQFF
TRBJ1-1	TRBV4-1	.	12	CASSQKRNEAFF
TRBJ2-1	TRBV27	.	15	CASSSGAGSYNEQFF
TRBJ2-2	TRBV15	TRBD2	14	CATSRVREIGELFF
TRBJ2-2	TRBV11-1	TRBD2	18	CASSFRLAGEGRTGELFF
TRBJ2-3	TRBV12-3/TRBV12-4	.	15	CASNPTGTSTDTQYF
TRBJ1-1	TRBV27	.	13	CASKLQGVTEAFF
TRBJ2-1	TRBV3-1	.	13	CASSLSGVNEQFF
TRBJ2-3	TRBV7-8	TRBD2	16	CASSSGSGITTDTQYF
TRBJ1-4	TRBV9	.	15	CASSPSLGLGEKLFF
TRBJ2-7	TRBV10-3	.	14	CAISVLGAADEQYF